The clone carrying this T cell receptor beta chain was seen a handful of times. This sample is drawn from a study of spatial heterogeneity in lung cancer. Study-wide context: Raw sequencing reads included, on average, more than 8.5 appearances of each unique TCR and UMI combination.

The V and J ends lost 2 bases and 0 bases respectively, with 11 bases between them. This CDR3 region has 16 residues. Looked up from germline, CDR1 is KGHSH and CDR2 is LQKENI. TCR cDNA molecules each carried a unique molecular identifier. TCRdb used MiXCR to reprocess the 5' RACE reads, holding one entry per CDR3 protein. The sample has 30,000 to 40,000 distinct CDR3 sequences; around 3.1% are singletons. Regarding time point: sample taken at primary tumor resection. Unsorted samples of tumor, nontumor lung or frozen PBMC had their whole RNA sequenced. The sample here was normal lung tissue next to the tumor, taken at surgery. This clonotype was sampled from a male donor with early-stage non-small cell lung cancer. The chain is built from TRBV18 and TRBJ1-3; D is uncertain. CDR3 coding DNA: TGTGCCAGCTCACCATACGACTCAAGCTCTGGAAACACCATATATTTT. This encodes CASSPYDSSSGNTIYF.